This is a list of T cell receptor beta chains from one sample in a study of blood T cell repertoires in COVID-19. Profiled with immunoSEQ multiplex PCR; TCRdb holds only in-frame clones, not every one. The sample includes approximately 74,000 clones, 70% to 90% of them seen just once. Sequenced: peripheral blood. The receptors shown here come from an older man with acute or convalescent COVID-19. The CDR3 runs from the conserved cysteine through the conserved F or W. The D gene is left open where the match is weak. Rows give clone size only sometimes, using once, few, many, or a class for an expanded clone.

>NA|TRBV2|NA|TRBJ1-2
CASKTSGSNYGYTF
TGTGCCAGCAAAACATCGGGGTCTAACTATGGCTACACCTTC
>NA|TRBV18|TRBD1|TRBJ1-2
CASSPRDSTLWGYTF
TGTGCCAGCTCACCGAGGGACAGTACCCTATGGGGCTACACCTTC
>NA|TRBV19|NA|TRBJ2-3
CASSMGGAADTQYF
TGTGCCAGTAGTATGGGGGGAGCGGCAGATACGCAGTATTTT
>NA|TRBV14|NA|TRBJ1-1
CASSAVMNTEAFF
TGTGCCAGCAGCGCAGTCATGAACACTGAAGCTTTCTTT
>NA|TRBV29-1|TRBD1|TRBJ2-1
CSVGGQGRSENEQFF
TGCAGCGTGGGAGGACAGGGTAGAAGTGAGAATGAGCAGTTCTTC
>NA|TRBV10-3|NA|TRBJ1-5
CAISEGGHHSNQPQHF
TGTGCCATCAGTGAGGGGGGACACCATAGCAATCAGCCCCAGCATTTT
>once|TRBV6-1|NA|TRBJ1-5
CASSVAAGLEQPQHF
TGTGCCAGCAGTGTAGCCGCAGGGCTAGAACAGCCCCAGCATTTT
>NA|TRBV24-1|NA|TRBJ2-7
CATSGRTREQYF
TGTGCCACCAGTGGTAGGACTCGTGAGCAGTACTTC
>NA|TRBV27|TRBD1|TRBJ2-2
CASKRGLGTGELFF
TGTGCCAGCAAGAGGGGGCTCGGCACCGGGGAGCTGTTTTTT
>NA|TRBV2|TRBD1|TRBJ1-6
CASKLQGLNNSPLHF
TGTGCCAGCAAATTACAGGGGCTAAATAATTCACCCCTCCACTTT
>once|TRBV7-9|NA|TRBJ1-1
CASSLGQAEAFF
TGTGCCAGCAGCTTAGGACAGGCGGAAGCTTTCTTT
>NA|TRBV12-3/TRBV12-4|NA|TRBJ1-6
CASMGEGNSPLHF
TGTGCCAGCATGGGGGAGGGTAATTCACCCCTCCACTTT
>once|TRBV18|NA|TRBJ2-1
CASSRGAQHSYNEQFF
TGTGCCAGCTCACGCGGTGCACAACACTCCTACAATGAGCAGTTCTTC
>once|TRBV28|NA|TRBJ1-1
CASSFPRRNQNTEAFF
TGTGCCAGCAGTTTCCCTCGGCGGAACCAGAACACTGAAGCTTTCTTT
>NA|TRBV2|TRBD2|TRBJ2-1
CASSGFRTSGSYEQFF
TGTGCCAGCAGCGGATTCAGGACTAGCGGGAGCTATGAGCAGTTCTTC
>NA|TRBV7-2|TRBD1|TRBJ2-7
CASSNLGTGFYEQYF
TGTGCCAGCAGTAACCTCGGGACAGGGTTCTACGAGCAGTACTTC
>once|TRBV14|NA|TRBJ2-7
CASSRKISAAYEQYF
TGTGCCAGCAGCCGCAAGATATCCGCGGCCTACGAGCAGTACTTC
>NA|TRBV19|TRBD2|TRBJ2-3
CASSIQPLGLAGATDTQYF
TGTGCCAGTAGTATTCAACCCCTAGGACTAGCGGGGGCCACAGATACGCAGTATTTT
>NA|TRBV18|TRBD1|TRBJ2-1
CASSPVGQGAYEQFF
TGTGCCAGCTCACCAGTGGGACAGGGGGCCTATGAGCAGTTCTTC
>once|TRBV18|NA|TRBJ1-2
CASSPSLLAGSYGYTF
TGTGCCAGCTCACCATCCCTCCTCGCGGGTTCCTATGGCTACACCTTC
>NA|TRBV10-3|NA|TRBJ1-3
CAISGSFSGNTIYF
TGTGCCATCAGTGGGAGCTTCTCTGGAAACACCATATATTTT
>NA|TRBV15|NA|TRBJ2-4
CATSKGGTVLDLAKNIQYF
TGTGCCACCAGCAAAGGGGGGACAGTCCTTGATCTAGCCAAAAACATTCAGTACTTC
>NA|TRBV7-9|NA|TRBJ2-7
CASSSGDSYEQYF
TGTGCCAGCAGCTCTGGAGATTCCTACGAGCAGTACTTC
>NA|TRBV30|NA|TRBJ2-7
CAWSKLDFEQYF
TGTGCCTGGAGCAAACTAGACTTCGAGCAGTACTTC
>NA|TRBV7-9|TRBD1|TRBJ1-2
CASSLGQGGGYTF
TGTGCCAGCAGCTTAGGACAGGGCGGGGGCTACACCTTC
>once|TRBV20-1|NA|TRBJ1-1
CSGGQSYEAFF
TGCAGTGGAGGGCAAAGTTATGAAGCTTTCTTT
>NA|TRBV28|NA|TRBJ1-1
CASTTNTEAFF
TGTGCCAGCACTACGAACACTGAAGCTTTCTTT
>NA|TRBV2|NA|TRBJ2-6
CASSMMDTFYSGANVLTF
TGTGCCAGCAGTATGATGGACACCTTCTACTCTGGGGCCAACGTCCTGACTTTC
>NA|TRBV3-1/TRBV3-2|TRBD1|TRBJ1-1
CASSRGTGRVNTEAFF
TGTGCCAGCAGCCGAGGGACAGGGAGAGTGAACACTGAAGCTTTCTTT
>NA|TRBV6-6|NA|TRBJ1-1
CASSYSIQVEAFF
TGTGCCAGCAGTTACTCGATACAGGTTGAAGCTTTCTTT
>NA|TRBV4-3|TRBD2|TRBJ2-5
CASSRGAGGPVWETQYF
TGCGCCAGCAGCCGAGGAGCGGGGGGGCCGGTGTGGGAGACCCAGTACTTC
>few|TRBV19|NA|TRBJ1-4
CASSIGGHRNEKLFF
TGTGCCAGTAGTATAGGCGGACACCGGAATGAAAAACTGTTTTTT
>NA|TRBV29-1|TRBD2|TRBJ2-3
CSVVGSGDLDTQYF
TGCAGCGTTGTGGGTAGCGGGGACTTAGATACGCAGTATTTT
>NA|TRBV7-2|NA|TRBJ2-7
CASSAGGPYEQYF
TGTGCCAGCAGCGCAGGGGGGCCCTACGAGCAGTACTTC
>NA|TRBV7-7|NA|TRBJ2-5
CASSSLGTLEETQYF
TGTGCCAGCAGCTCTCTCGGGACATTGGAAGAGACCCAGTACTTC
>NA|TRBV7-2|TRBD1|TRBJ1-5
CASSLGTGGNQPQHF
TGTGCCAGCAGCCTCGGGACAGGGGGAAATCAGCCCCAGCATTTT
>NA|TRBV7-9|NA|TRBJ1-2
CASSLSVGRDGYTF
TGTGCCAGCAGCTTATCCGTGGGGAGGGATGGCTACACCTTC
>NA|TRBV7-2|TRBD1|TRBJ2-7
CASSLRQGAYEQYF
TGTGCCAGCAGCTTGAGACAGGGGGCATACGAGCAGTACTTC
>NA|TRBV6-5|NA|TRBJ1-1
CASSYSQGLTEAFF
TGTGCCAGCAGTTACTCCCAGGGTTTAACTGAAGCTTTCTTT
>NA|TRBV5-1|NA|TRBJ2-1
CASYQNTEQFF
TGCGCCAGCTACCAAAACACTGAGCAGTTCTTC